A selection of T cell receptor beta chains follows, all from one sample in a study of T cell responses to AZD1222 COVID-19 vaccine. Measured with immunoSEQ multiplex PCR; TCRdb has only the in-frame clones, and not every one. The data hold 100,000 to 130,000 clones, with 75% to 95% observed a single time. The material sequenced was peripheral blood, taken 28 days after the second AZD1222 dose. Receptors originate from an adult who received the AZD1222 COVID-19 vaccine. The conserved cysteine and the conserved F or W are not part of the CDR3 here. The order of the fields is V gene, J gene, CDR3 protein.

V gene: TRBV4-1; J gene: TRBJ2-2; CDR3 protein: ASSKGTVFNTGELF
V gene: TRBV5-4; J gene: TRBJ2-1; CDR3 protein: AFRAGGGAYNEQF
V gene: TRBV18; J gene: TRBJ1-2; CDR3 protein: ASSPTDYGYT
V gene: TRBV13; J gene: TRBJ2-1; CDR3 protein: ASSPRRKSNEQF
V gene: TRBV18; J gene: TRBJ2-3; CDR3 protein: ASSPPLAGSTDTQY
V gene: TRBV7-2; J gene: TRBJ2-2; CDR3 protein: ASSQGWTGELF
V gene: TRBV6-5; J gene: TRBJ1-5; CDR3 protein: ASSYDNSNQPQH
V gene: TRBV19; J gene: TRBJ1-2; CDR3 protein: ASSTTGGGYGYT
V gene: TRBV11-2; J gene: TRBJ2-1; CDR3 protein: ASSRILASSYNEQF
V gene: TRBV5-4; J gene: TRBJ2-5; CDR3 protein: ASSLGSLQETQY
V gene: TRBV12-5; J gene: TRBJ2-2; CDR3 protein: ASGGTGGSNTGELF
V gene: TRBV5-4; J gene: TRBJ2-1; CDR3 protein: ASSFPQAGVNEQF
V gene: TRBV6-5; J gene: TRBJ1-2; CDR3 protein: ASSLSGTVNGYT
V gene: TRBV15; J gene: TRBJ1-2; CDR3 protein: ATSRDRDGYT
V gene: TRBV6-2/TRBV6-3; J gene: TRBJ2-7; CDR3 protein: ASSQGGVYEQY
V gene: TRBV6-5; J gene: TRBJ1-1; CDR3 protein: ASSYGSGGTEAF
V gene: TRBV9; J gene: TRBJ1-2; CDR3 protein: ASSVAGTNYGYT
V gene: TRBV25-1; J gene: TRBJ2-7; CDR3 protein: ASSGGSYEQY
V gene: TRBV19; J gene: TRBJ1-2; CDR3 protein: ASTSRIYGYT
V gene: TRBV6-4; J gene: TRBJ2-6; CDR3 protein: ASSEVPDSGANVLT
V gene: TRBV10-1; J gene: TRBJ2-3; CDR3 protein: ASSESSASDTQY
V gene: TRBV2; J gene: TRBJ2-3; CDR3 protein: ASTWTSGSADTQY
V gene: TRBV12-3/TRBV12-4; J gene: TRBJ2-2; CDR3 protein: ASFFGNGELF
V gene: TRBV30; J gene: TRBJ1-5; CDR3 protein: AWSVPADGYQPQH
V gene: TRBV7-9; J gene: TRBJ1-1; CDR3 protein: ASSFTGTEAF
V gene: TRBV20-1; J gene: TRBJ2-7; CDR3 protein: SALIGSEQY